This note documents a single TCR beta chain sequence. Its antigen is undetermined. TCRdb keeps only in-frame clones here, not all; method: immunoSEQ multiplex PCR. Of 45,000 to 50,000 clones in the sample, about 90% were seen once. This specimen comes from a study of OX40 agonist ivuxolimab in advanced cancers. Whole-study context: Enrollees could have had prior anti-PD-1, anti-PD-L1 or anti-CTLA-4 therapy, which more than 30% had received. Study results and limitations: Determination of antigen specificity was not performed for the expanded peripheral T cells.

Samples of blood were obtained at baseline, on cycle 4 day 1, and on cycle 7 day 1. V was cut by 4 bases and J by 6 bases, with 10 bases left in between. From germline, CDR1 is MNHNY and CDR2 SVGAGI (reference sequence). The CDR3 totals 13 residues. The sample consisted of CD4+ or CD8+ T cells sorted from blood, taken in a trial of the OX40 agonist ivuxolimab. This TCR was sampled from an adult with an advanced solid tumor such as melanoma, head and neck, liver or kidney cancer. The chain has TRBV6-6 and TRBJ2-1; D unresolved. CDR3 nucleotide sequence: TGTGCCAGCAGTTCCCGACTGGCCAATGAGCAGTTCTTC. Translated, it gives CASSSRLANEQFF.